The 27 T cell receptor beta chains given below trace back to one sample, sequenced in a study of human T cells and chemical hapten exposure. The sample's time point: pre-sensitization, week 0. The sample's treatment: therapeutic diphenylcyclopropenone sensitization with weekly scalp DPC. TCRdb reanalysed the RACE reads using MiXCR and keeps one entry per CDR3 protein. The sample consists of under 45,000 distinct CDR3 sequences, over 9.5% of them appearing once. Sequencing was performed on whole blood, taken in connection with sensitization to the hapten diphenylcyclopropenone (DPC). These receptors were taken from a man under 40 with alopecia areata. Some clones in this sample may be carry-over from other donors' samples.

Only a few counts were recorded for this clonotype. The chain couples TRBV5-3 to TRBJ2-5, with 10 positions matching TRBD2. TRBV5-3 is an open reading frame, and its role is uncertain. Germline trimming cut 4 bases from V and 1 base from J; bases unmatched to any gene: 7. The CDR3 covers 16 residues. The CDR3 sequence is CARSTTSGETQETQYF. In DNA form, the CDR3 reads TGTGCCAGAAGCACCACTAGCGGGGAGACCCAAGAGACCCAGTACTTC.

This clonotype was counted at least ten times. A junction end diverges from the germline sequence, so it may reflect a read error. The V call is TRBV5-5, the J call TRBJ1-2; a weak D match, TRBD1 (5 bases). The CDR3 has 14 amino acids. The germline V gene encodes CDR1 SGHKS and CDR2 YYEKEE (reference sequence). The CDR3 is CASSLGRTYYGYTF. The CDR3 nucleotides read TGTGCCAGCAGTTTGGGACGGACTTACTATGGCTACACCTTC.

This clonotype was picked up a small number of times. The genes are TRBV15 and TRBJ2-1, with D perhaps matching TRBD1 (7 bases). The CDR3 has 15 residues. Per germline, CDR1 LNHNV and CDR2 YYDKDF (reference sequence). V was cut by 0 bases and J by 4 bases, with 10 bases left in between. CDR3 region: CATSREQGGYNEQFF. The CDR3 nucleotides are TGTGCCACCAGCAGAGAGCAGGGGGGATACAATGAGCAGTTCTTC.

The chain is built from TRBV9 and TRBJ2-3; D call uncertain. CDR1 SGDLS and CDR2 YYNGEE come from the germline V gene. Trimming took off 2 bases at V and 6 bases at J, with 16 bases between the two ends. The CDR3 runs 15 residues. The CDR3 sequence is CASSVTGYPTDTQYF. The CDR3 coding sequence is TGTGCCAGCAGCGTTACTGGCTACCCGACGGATACGCAGTATTTT.

The chain is built from TRBV5-1 and TRBJ1-1; D is ambiguous. Germline V CDR1 and CDR2: SGHRS, YFSETQ. The CDR3 contains 12 residues. Trimming took 0 bases from V and 5 from J, leaving 5 bases between them. The CDR3 DNA is TGCGCCAGCAGCTTGGATTGGACTGAAGCTTTCTTT. Encoded protein: CASSLDWTEAFF.

This clonotype has a count of ten or more. This chain joins TRBV28 and TRBJ2-5; TRBD2 matches at 9 bases. The CDR3 loop spans 16 amino acids. The V and J ends lost 5 bases and 0 bases, in that order; junction bases with no gene match: 7. Germline CDR1 and CDR2: MDHEN and SYDVKM. The CDR3 here is CASSTGTSSYQETQYF. The CDR3 DNA follows: TGTGCCAGCAGTACCGGGACTAGCAGCTACCAAGAGACCCAGTACTTC. Full variable domain (missing parts from reference TRBV28 and TRBJ2-5): DVKVTQSSRYLVKRTGEKVFLECVQDMDHENMFWYRQDPGLGLRLIYFSYDVKMKEKGDIPEGYSVSREKKERFSLILESASTNQTSMYLCASSTGTSSYQETQYFGPGTRLLVL.

V is TRBV6-2 or TRBV6-3 and J is TRBJ2-7; D gene unclear. Germline loops: CDR1 MNHEY, CDR2 SVGEGT. This CDR3 is built from 12 residues. The ends were cut back, 4 bases at V and 3 bases at J, with 7 bases in the middle. In DNA, the CDR3 is TGTGCCAGCAGTTCCTTCTTCTACGAGCAGTACGTC. Residues: CASSSFFYEQYV.

A few counts support this clonotype. V is TRBV12-5 and J is TRBJ2-5; D is undetermined. Trimming stripped 1 base from V and 4 bases from J, with 7 bases between. Germline V gene sequence: CDR1 LGHNT, CDR2 FRNRAP. The CDR3 consists of 13 residues. The CDR3, as DNA: TGTGCTAGTGGTTTGGGCGCCGGAGAGACCCAGTACTTC. It is translated as CASGLGAGETQYF.

The chain employs TRBV7-2 and TRBJ1-2, with TRBD1 matching over 7 bases. V lost 6 bases and J lost 8; bases outside the gene matches: 6. Per germline, CDR1 SGHTA and CDR2 FQGNSA. This CDR3 is built from 12 residues. The CDR3 DNA reads as TGTGCCAGCAGAAGGACAGGCGAGGGCTACACCTTC. It is translated as CASRRTGEGYTF.

This clonotype was recorded a few times. The V gene is TRBV20-1, the J gene TRBJ1-6; a possible D gene is TRBD1 (6 bases). Germline loops: CDR1 DFQATT, CDR2 SNEGSKA (reference sequence). The CDR3 is 14 amino acids. V was cut by 6 bases and J by 5 bases, with 14 bases left in between. The CDR3 sequence is CSARRDTHNSPLHF. The CDR3 DNA sequence: TGCAGTGCACGCCGGGACACTCATAATTCACCCCTCCACTTT.

This clonotype was picked up many times. V usage is TRBV9 and J usage is TRBJ2-3; D may be TRBD1 (6 bases). V was clipped by 2 bases and J by 3 bases, with 19 bases between them. This CDR3 region has 17 residues. Germline CDR1 and CDR2: SGDLS and YYNGEE. DNA of the CDR3: TGTGCCAGCAGCGTCTATTCAGGGGCACTCTTGACAGATACGCAGTATTTT. Translating it yields CASSVYSGALLTDTQYF.

This clonotype was counted at least ten times. The CDR3 region is CASSGTGGEKLFF. CDR3 coding DNA: TGTGCCAGCAGTGGGACTGGAGGTGAAAAACTGTTTTTT. The genes are TRBV12-3 or TRBV12-4 and TRBJ1-4, with a tentative D call TRBD1 (5 bases). The ends were cut back, 5 bases at V and 7 bases at J, with 11 bases in the middle. The CDR3 consists of 13 residues.

This clonotype was seen a few times. This chain links TRBV10-2 with TRBJ2-2; D remains unclear. V dropped 1 base and J dropped 5 bases, with 5 bases sitting between them. Per the germline V gene, CDR1 is WSHSY and CDR2 is SAAADI. CDR3 size: 13 residues. CDR3 in DNA: TGCGCCAGCAGTGAGTTGGTGACCGGGGAGCTGTTTTTT. Translated, it gives CASSELVTGELFF.

This clonotype was detected only a few times. The chain employs TRBV5-6 and TRBJ2-7; D gene unclear. The CDR3 covers 12 residues. Trimming removed 4 bases from V and 0 bases from J, with 5 bases in between. Germline CDR1 reads SGHDT; CDR2 reads YYEEEE. In DNA form, the CDR3 reads TGTGCCAGCAGCCAAAGCTCCTACGAGCAGTACGTC. Amino acid sequence: CASSQSSYEQYV.

This clonotype was counted only a few times. J is TRBJ2-5 and V is TRBV2; D perhaps matches TRBD1 (5 bases). There are 14 residues in the CDR3. The germline CDR1 and CDR2 sequences are SNHLY and FYNNEI. The V end lost 5 bases, the J end lost 4 bases, and 14 bases lay between the germline ends. The CDR3 region is CASSRGGTGETQYF. DNA of the CDR3: TGTGCCAGCAGTCGCGGTGGCACAGGAGAGACCCAGTACTTC.

This clonotype was seen more than once but under ten times. The chain has TRBV24-1 and TRBJ2-3; TRBD1 matches at 7 bases. The J segment lost 0 bases and the V segment lost 10 bases, leaving 9 bases of the junction unmatched. The CDR3 loop spans 15 amino acids. The germline CDR1 and CDR2 sequences are KGHDR and SFDVKD. Written as DNA, the CDR3 is TGTGCCACAGCAGGGGGACCTTTTAGCACAGATACGCAGTATTTT. This gives the protein CATAGGPFSTDTQYF.

This chain connects TRBV19 to TRBJ1-1, with TRBD1 as a possible D gene (5 bases). Trimming stripped 6 bases from V and 3 bases from J, with 8 bases between. Germline CDR1 LNHDA, CDR2 SQIVND (reference sequence). The CDR3 loop spans 12 amino acids. The CDR3 sequence is CASRDSYTEAFF. The CDR3 coding sequence is TGTGCCAGTAGAGACAGCTACACTGAAGCTTTCTTT.

This clonotype came up once. The chain carries TRBV29-1 and TRBJ2-1; TRBD1 might be the D (5 bases). V lost 2 bases, J lost 6 bases, and 8 bases lay in between. Germline V gives CDR1 SQVTM, CDR2 ANQGSEA. CDR3 length: 12 amino acids. CDR3 DNA sequence: TGCAGCGTTGAAAATCAGGGCAATGAGCAGTTCTTC. Its translation: CSVENQGNEQFF.

The rearrangement joins TRBV3-1 to TRBJ2-2; 7 nucleotides align to TRBD1. V shed 5 bases, J shed 0 bases, and the junction held 6 bases outside the gene matches. CDR3 length: 16 amino acids. Germline lookup yields CDR1 LGHDT and CDR2 YNNKEL (reference sequence). The CDR3 region is CASSATGTANTGELFF. CDR3 sequence (DNA): TGTGCCAGCAGCGCGACCGGGACAGCGAACACCGGGGAGCTGTTTTTT.

This clonotype was counted ten times or more. V usage is TRBV7-8 and J usage is TRBJ1-4; D may be TRBD1 (6 bases). CDR3 size: 18 residues. Germline CDR1 and CDR2: SGHVS and FQNEAQ. V lost 1 base to trimming and J lost 0 bases, with 15 bases between them. CDR3 region: CASSLVYGGEATNEKLFF. The CDR3 nucleotides read TGTGCCAGCAGCTTAGTTTACGGGGGCGAGGCAACTAATGAAAAACTGTTTTTT.

This clonotype was counted many times. The chain employs TRBV29-1 and TRBJ2-7; weak D call: TRBD2 (6 bases). The CDR3 sequence is 11 residues long. The V gene lost 7 bases and the J gene lost 10 bases, with 17 bases spanning the gap. Per germline, CDR1 SQVTM and CDR2 ANQGSEA. The CDR3 coding sequence is TGCAGCGGCGAGGAGGGCTTCACCCAGTACTTC. Translating gives CSGEEGFTQYF.

The rearrangement joins TRBV25-1 to TRBJ2-1; D gene unclear. CDR1 MGHDK and CDR2 SYGVNS come from the germline V gene. V lost 1 base to trimming and J lost 12 bases, with 10 bases between them. This CDR3 has 12 amino acids. CDR3 sequence: CASSESGWRQFF. DNA for the CDR3: TGTGCCAGCAGTGAATCTGGCTGGCGGCAGTTCTTC.

This clonotype occurred a few times. The chain has TRBV7-6 and TRBJ1-1; D gene uncertain. Trimming cost V 1 base and J 6 bases, with 12 bases left between them. Germline CDR1 is SGHVS and CDR2 is FNYEAQ. The CDR3 is 14 residues long. CDR3 region: CASSLVATSAEAFF. CDR3 in DNA: TGTGCCAGCAGCTTAGTGGCAACAAGCGCTGAAGCTTTCTTT.

This clonotype was observed many times. This chain links TRBV20-1 with TRBJ1-1, with 11 bases identical to TRBD1. This CDR3 region has 15 residues. From germline, CDR1 is DFQATT and CDR2 SNEGSKA (reference sequence). V gave up 3 bases and J gave up 3 bases; unmatched junction bases: 6. In nucleotides, the CDR3 is TGCAGTGCTAGGGAGGACAGGGGGCGGTACACTGAAGCTTTCTTT. This encodes CSAREDRGRYTEAFF.

The chain is built from TRBV7-9 and TRBJ2-7; 9 nucleotides line up with TRBD1. The germline V gene has CDR1 SEHNR and CDR2 FQNEAQ (reference sequence). V was pared by 5 bases and J by 6 bases, with 8 bases of the junction left unmatched. The CDR3 consists of 14 residues. The CDR3 nucleotides read TGTGCCAGCAGCCGCTCCGGGACAGGGCTCGAGCAGTACGTC. Translating gives CASSRSGTGLEQYV.

This clonotype showed up many times. This chain uses TRBV27 with TRBJ2-1; 8 bases line up with TRBD2. The CDR3 extends over 18 amino acids. The trim removed 3 bases at V and 12 bases at J, leaving 22 bases unmatched. The V gene's germline CDR1 is MNHEY and CDR2 SMNVEV (reference sequence). The CDR3 sequence is CASSFLGVAGGRQSLQFF. CDR3 in DNA: TGTGCCAGCAGTTTCTTAGGGGTGGCGGGCGGGAGGCAGTCCTTGCAGTTCTTC.

In its sample, this clonotype was seen a few times. The J gene is TRBJ2-1, the V gene TRBV2, with 10 bases fitting TRBD2. The germline V gene encodes CDR1 SNHLY and CDR2 FYNNEI. The J segment lost 3 bases and the V segment lost 7 bases, leaving 9 bases of the junction unmatched. CDR3 length: 16 residues. CDR3 bases: TGTGCCAGCATTCCTAGCGGGGGTCAGGTCTACAATGAGCAGTTCTTC. Its protein product is CASIPSGGQVYNEQFF.